What follows are 2 T cell receptor beta chains derived from one specimen sequenced in a study of graft-versus-host responses after intestinal transplantation. The repertoire was sequenced with immunoSEQ multiplex PCR; TCRdb's copy has only in-frame clones and lacks some. The sample has 40,000 or so clones, around 83% seen once. Sequencing was performed on PBMCs, taken about 990 days after transplant. The receptors were sampled from a human patient who received an intestinal transplant, so some T cells may come from the graft donor.

V and J are TRBV12-2 and TRBJ2-2; the table's D gene call, TRBD2, was not cross checked with the DNA. TRBV12-2 is a documented pseudogene. This CDR3 contains 16 residues. CDR3: CASRSTRGGLIGELFF. CDR3 bases: TGTGCAAGTCGCTCTACGCGGGGGGGCCTGATCGGGGAGCTGTTTTTT.

The V and J genes are TRBV2 and TRBJ1-1; no clear D. Germline CDR1 is SNHLY and CDR2 is FYNNEI. CDR3 length equals 13 residues. V shed 1 base and J shed 8 bases, with 11 bases lying between them. CDR3 residues: CASSEDIMSEAFF. CDR3 sequence (DNA): TGTGCCAGCAGTGAAGATATCATGAGCGAAGCTTTCTTT.